The 20 T cell receptor beta chains presented below share a single source sample, sequenced in a study of radiotherapy plus CTLA-4 blockade in lung cancer. TCRdb's table, derived via immunoSEQ multiplex PCR, lists solely in-frame clones and lacks some. The sample holds 55,000 to 70,000 clones; more than 60% are singletons and the top ten take approximately 17%. Here the sequenced sample was peripheral blood, taken from a patient treated with radiotherapy plus ipilimumab. The receptors were gathered from a human donor with non-small cell lung cancer who had a complete response to radiotherapy plus ipilimumab.

The chain uses TRBV4-1 and TRBJ1-2; 7 bases are a match to TRBD1. The junction had 6 bases not matched to a gene; V was cut back by 3 bases and J by 8 bases. The germline V gene has CDR1 MGHRA and CDR2 YSYEKL. This CDR3 spans 13 amino acids. The CDR3: CASSQTGFWGYTF. CDR3 sequence (DNA): TGCGCCAGCAGCCAGACAGGGTTTTGGGGCTACACCTTC.

The genes are TRBV27 and TRBJ1-1, with 7 bases fitting TRBD1. This CDR3 comprises 13 residues. Per germline, CDR1 MNHEY and CDR2 SMNVEV (reference sequence). With V trimmed by 5 bases and J by 4 bases, 4 bases remained unmatched. CDR3 DNA sequence: TGTGCCAGCAGTATTGGGACAGCCACTGAAGCTTTCTTT. Translation gives CASSIGTATEAFF.

The sample holds a few counts of this clone. The chain combines TRBV13 with TRBJ1-3; D not resolved. The CDR3 covers 16 residues. Deletions cut 1 base from V and 0 bases from J, with 10 bases between. Germline values: CDR1 PRHDT, CDR2 FYEKMQ (reference sequence). This chain's CDR3 is CASSLVHSGSGNTIYF. The CDR3 DNA follows: TGTGCCAGCAGCTTAGTCCACTCCGGCTCTGGAAACACCATATATTTT.

This chain links TRBV11-2 with TRBJ1-6; 10 bases map to TRBD1. This CDR3 is 14 amino acids long. Germline V gives CDR1 SGHAT, CDR2 FQNNGV. With V trimmed by 5 bases and J by 11 bases, 6 bases remained unmatched. The CDR3 loop reads CASSLTGGTTPLHF. DNA for the CDR3: TGTGCCAGCAGCCTGACAGGGGGCACGACACCCCTCCACTTT.

This chain links TRBV25-1 with TRBJ2-7; TRBD2 matches 8 bases. CDR3 length: 13 residues. Germline CDR1 and CDR2: MGHDK and SYGVNS. V shed 2 bases, J shed 3 bases, and the junction held 0 bases outside the gene matches. The CDR3 loop is CASSEAGGYEQYF. The DNA of the CDR3 is TGTGCCAGCAGTGAAGCGGGGGGCTACGAGCAGTACTTC.

This chain joins TRBV7-9 and TRBJ2-3; 7 positions match TRBD2. V shed 3 bases, J shed 6 bases, and the junction held 6 bases outside the gene matches. Germline CDR1 is SEHNR and CDR2 is FQNEAQ (reference sequence). The CDR3 sequence is 14 residues long. This CDR3 is CASSFRDYDDTQYF. The CDR3, as DNA: TGTGCCAGCAGCTTTCGGGACTACGACGATACGCAGTATTTT. The variable domain in full, with the rest retrieved from reference TRBV7-9 and TRBJ2-3, is DTGVSQNPRHKITKRGQNVTFRCDPISEHNRLYWYRQTLGQGPEFLTYFQNEAQLEKSRLLSDRFSAERPKGSFSTLEIQRTEQGDSAMYLCASSFRDYDDTQYFGPGTRLTVL.

The rearrangement links TRBV14 to TRBJ1-2; 10 positions match TRBD1. CDR1 SGHDN and CDR2 FVKESK come from the germline V gene. V trimming: 5 bases; J trimming: 2 bases; junction bases outside the gene matches: 5. CDR3 length: 15 residues. Here the CDR3 reads CASSKTGGSNYGYTF. The CDR3 bases are TGTGCCAGCAGCAAGACAGGGGGCTCCAACTATGGCTACACCTTC.

In this sample, this clone turned up once. CDR3 DNA: TGCGCCAGCAGCCAAGAGCAGGGGTTATACTATGGCTACACCTTC. The encoded protein is CASSQEQGLYYGYTF. The chain carries TRBV4-1 and TRBJ1-2, with D possibly TRBD1 on 6 matching bases. Trimming left V 0 bases short and J 3 bases short, with 11 bases between. Germline values: CDR1 MGHRA, CDR2 YSYEKL. The CDR3 runs to 15 residues.

The gene calls are TRBV18 and TRBJ1-1; 9 bases agree with TRBD1. The CDR3 runs 14 residues. CDR1 is KGHSH and CDR2 is LQKENI in the germline V gene. The ends lost 8 bases at V and 8 bases at J; junction bases unmatched: 12. The CDR3, as DNA: TGTGCCAGCCCACACCCGGGGACAGGGTGGGAAGCTTTCTTT. Protein: CASPHPGTGWEAFF.

The chain joins TRBV6-4 to TRBJ1-1; D remains ambiguous. The CDR3 loop spans 14 amino acids. Germline assignment: CDR1 MRHNA and CDR2 SNTAGT. V was trimmed by 4 bases and J by 3 bases, leaving 12 bases between them. The CDR3 coding sequence is TGTGCCAGCAGTGTGCATAAATTAGACACTGAAGCTTTCTTT. Amino acid sequence: CASSVHKLDTEAFF.

This chain uses TRBV6-6 with TRBJ2-7, with 9 bases that match TRBD1. In germline, CDR1 is MNHNY, CDR2 SVGAGI (reference sequence). The ends lost 2 bases at V and 3 bases at J; junction bases unmatched: 2. The CDR3 extends over 14 amino acids. The CDR3 region has the DNA TGTGCCAGCAGTTACATGACAGGGGGCTACGAGCAGTACGTC. Protein: CASSYMTGGYEQYV.

V usage is TRBV19 and J usage is TRBJ1-5, with 9 bases lining up with TRBD1. The CDR3 has 15 amino acids. Germline V lookup: CDR1 LNHDA, CDR2 SQIVND (reference sequence). Trimming cost V 5 bases and J 2 bases; bases outside gene matches: 4. The CDR3 sequence is CASSGDRVGNQPQHF. The CDR3 nucleotides are TGTGCCAGTAGTGGGGACAGGGTCGGCAATCAGCCCCAGCATTTT.

The rearrangement links TRBV4-3 to TRBJ1-3; D ambiguous. Trimming pared 0 bases from V and 7 bases from J, leaving 10 bases between. The CDR3 is 14 amino acids. Germline assignment: CDR1 LGHNA and CDR2 YSLEER. The CDR3 DNA follows: TGCGCCAGCAGCCAAGACAGGCGAGGGAACACCATATATTTT. It encodes CASSQDRRGNTIYF.

This chain connects TRBV27 to TRBJ2-2, with unresolved D. This CDR3 has 16 residues. Trimming removed 5 bases at V and 1 base at J, with 14 bases between. CDR1 and CDR2 from the germline V gene are MNHEY and SMNVEV (reference sequence). CDR3 in amino acids: CASSPRQKLNTGELFF. DNA of the CDR3: TGTGCCAGCAGTCCCAGACAAAAATTGAACACCGGGGAGCTGTTTTTT.

The rearrangement joins TRBV10-3 to TRBJ1-3; TRBD1 might be the D (6 bases). Germline assignment: CDR1 ENHRY and CDR2 SYGVKD. The length of the CDR3 is 14 residues. The V end lost 7 bases, the J end lost 0 bases, and 10 bases lay between the germline ends. The CDR3 is CAITADSSGNTIYF. CDR3 in DNA: TGTGCCATCACCGCGGACAGCTCTGGAAACACCATATATTTT.

CDR3 sequence: CAIGTGSYNEQFF. The CDR3 coding sequence is TGTGCCATCGGGACAGGGTCCTACAATGAGCAGTTCTTC. The V and J genes are TRBV2 and TRBJ2-1; 9 positions match TRBD1. V was pared by 10 bases and J by 1 base, with 2 bases of the junction left unmatched. The CDR3 is made up of 13 amino acids. Germline CDR1 and CDR2: SNHLY and FYNNEI.

This clone was observed a handful of times. This sequence joins TRBV4-1 and TRBJ2-1, with 9 bases lining up with TRBD2. The CDR3 has 15 residues. V was pared by 4 bases and J by 8 bases, with 9 bases of the junction left unmatched. Germline V gene sequence: CDR1 MGHRA, CDR2 YSYEKL. As DNA, the CDR3 is TGCGCCAGCAGCCCCTTGGGCGGGGGGGCCTATGAGCAGTTCTTC. Translation gives CASSPLGGGAYEQFF.

This clone was seen more than once but under ten times. The chain joins TRBV30 to TRBJ2-5; 9 nucleotides match TRBD2. The germline V gene encodes CDR1 GTSNPN and CDR2 SVGIG (reference sequence). The CDR3 runs to 13 residues. J gave up 4 bases and V 5 bases, and 5 bases lay outside the gene matches. CDR3 bases: TGTGCCTGGGCGGGAGGGGTAGGAGAGACCCAGTACTTC. This sequence encodes CAWAGGVGETQYF.

This chain uses TRBV11-3 with TRBJ1-1; 9 nucleotides align to TRBD1. This CDR3 is 15 amino acids long. The germline V gene has CDR1 SGHNT and CDR2 YENEEA. V lost 1 base, J lost 8 bases, and 8 bases stayed unmatched. The CDR3 nucleotides read TGTGCCAGCAGCTTAGGCCGACAGGGGGGCAGGGAAGCTTTCTTT. It codes for CASSLGRQGGREAFF. Looking up the rest from reference TRBV11-3 and TRBJ1-1 gives the full variable domain: EAGVVQSPRYKIIEKKQPVAFWCNPISGHNTLYWYLQNLGQGPELLIRYENEEAVDDSQLPKDRFSAERLKGVDSTLKIQPAELGDSAVYLCASSLGRQGGREAFFGQGTRLTVV.

J is TRBJ2-2 and V is TRBV5-1; the match to TRBD1 covers 8 bases. J was trimmed by 6 bases and V by 4 bases; bases with no gene match: 8. The germline V gene has CDR1 SGHRS and CDR2 YFSETQ. This CDR3 contains 15 residues. This CDR3 is CASSIRQGPAGELFF. CDR3 coding DNA: TGCGCCAGCAGCATCCGACAGGGGCCCGCCGGGGAGCTGTTTTTT. Full variable domain (rest looked up from reference TRBV5-1 and TRBJ2-2): KAGVTQTPRYLIKTRGQQVTLSCSPISGHRSVSWYQQTPGQGLQFLFEYFSETQRNKGNFPGRFSGRQFSNSRSEMNVSTLELGDSALYLCASSIRQGPAGELFFGEGSRLTVL.